The rows below give T cell receptor beta chains drawn from one sample of a study of cytomegalovirus exposure and HLA in healthy donors. Libraries were prepared by immunoSEQ multiplex PCR; TCRdb keeps only in-frame clonotypes and omits some of them. This table holds 250,000 to 400,000 clones, roughly 90% found once. Specimen: PBMCs. The receptors here all came from a woman younger than 45 in good health and CMV-seropositive. CDR3s include the opening cysteine and the closing phenylalanine or tryptophan. Fields, in order: D gene, clone size, V gene, J gene, CDR3 protein, CDR3 DNA. The D gene is left open where the match is weak. Clone size is not always given. Where it is, it says once, few, many or a class for expanded clones.

d_gene: .
abundance: few
v_gene: TRBV11-3
j_gene: TRBJ1-1
CDR3aa: CASSLARNTEAFF
CDR3nt: TGTGCCAGCAGCTTAGCTAGGAACACTGAAGCTTTCTTT

d_gene: .
abundance: .
v_gene: TRBV6-6
j_gene: TRBJ2-2
CDR3aa: CASSTRAAGWTGELFF
CDR3nt: TGTGCCAGCAGTACGCGTGCGGCGGGTTGGACCGGGGAGCTGTTTTTT

d_gene: TRBD1
abundance: once
v_gene: TRBV7-8
j_gene: TRBJ2-7
CDR3aa: CASSSTNRGLYEQYF
CDR3nt: TGTGCCAGCAGCTCAACAAACAGGGGGCTCTACGAGCAGTACTTC

d_gene: .
abundance: .
v_gene: TRBV29-1
j_gene: TRBJ1-2
CDR3aa: CSGGAGGYGYTF
CDR3nt: TGCAGCGGAGGAGCCGGGGGCTATGGCTACACCTTC

d_gene: .
abundance: .
v_gene: TRBV4-3
j_gene: TRBJ2-6
CDR3aa: CASSHLGGGSSGANVLTF
CDR3nt: TGCGCCAGCAGCCACTTAGGGGGGGGAAGCTCTGGGGCCAACGTCCTGACTTTC

d_gene: .
abundance: .
v_gene: TRBV2
j_gene: TRBJ1-2
CDR3aa: CASSERGGNYGYTF
CDR3nt: TGTGCCAGCAGTGAAAGGGGTGGGAACTATGGCTACACCTTC

d_gene: TRBD1
abundance: .
v_gene: TRBV6-5
j_gene: TRBJ2-7
CDR3aa: CASSRTGGSTYEQYF
CDR3nt: TGTGCCAGCAGCCGAACAGGGGGAAGCACCTACGAGCAGTACTTC

d_gene: TRBD2
abundance: once
v_gene: TRBV7-3
j_gene: TRBJ2-5
CDR3aa: CASSLGVSGGQETQYF
CDR3nt: TGTGCCAGCAGCTTAGGGGTTAGCGGGGGACAAGAGACCCAGTACTTC

d_gene: TRBD1
abundance: once
v_gene: TRBV29-1
j_gene: TRBJ1-2
CDR3aa: CSGTRGAGSYTF
CDR3nt: TGCAGCGGTACCAGGGGGGCAGGGAGCTACACCTTC

d_gene: TRBD1
abundance: .
v_gene: TRBV27
j_gene: TRBJ1-5
CDR3aa: CASSFSGTGDQPQHF
CDR3nt: TGTGCCAGCAGTTTTTCCGGGACAGGAGATCAGCCCCAGCATTTT

d_gene: TRBD2
abundance: .
v_gene: TRBV4-1
j_gene: TRBJ2-3
CDR3aa: CASRASGASTDTQYF
CDR3nt: TGCGCCAGCAGAGCTAGCGGAGCTAGCACAGATACGCAGTATTTT

d_gene: TRBD1
abundance: few
v_gene: TRBV28
j_gene: TRBJ1-2
CDR3aa: CASNFPFGQGARGYTF
CDR3nt: TGTGCCAGCAACTTCCCCTTTGGACAGGGGGCGCGGGGCTACACCTTC

d_gene: .
abundance: .
v_gene: TRBV1
j_gene: TRBJ2-3
CDR3aa: CTSGESAPSGRSTDTQYF
CDR3nt: TGCACCAGCGGGGAATCAGCCCCTAGCGGGAGGAGCACAGATACGCAGTATTTT

d_gene: TRBD1
abundance: .
v_gene: TRBV28
j_gene: TRBJ2-7
CDR3aa: CASAIRDRGYEQYF
CDR3nt: TGTGCCAGCGCAATCCGGGACAGGGGCTACGAGCAGTACTTC

d_gene: .
abundance: once
v_gene: TRBV6-5
j_gene: TRBJ1-5
CDR3aa: CASRGGGWSNQPQHF
CDR3nt: TGTGCCAGCAGGGGGGGAGGTTGGAGCAATCAGCCCCAGCATTTT

d_gene: .
abundance: .
v_gene: TRBV18
j_gene: TRBJ1-1
CDR3aa: CASGGWTMNTEAFF
CDR3nt: TGTGCCAGCGGGGGTTGGACAATGAACACTGAAGCTTTCTTT

d_gene: .
abundance: .
v_gene: TRBV27
j_gene: TRBJ1-2
CDR3aa: CARGVTYGYTF
CDR3nt: TGTGCCAGGGGGGTCACTTATGGCTACACCTTC

d_gene: TRBD1
abundance: .
v_gene: TRBV10-3
j_gene: TRBJ1-2
CDR3aa: CATTGANYGYTF
CDR3nt: TGTGCCACTACAGGGGCTAACTATGGCTACACCTTC

d_gene: .
abundance: .
v_gene: TRBV30
j_gene: TRBJ2-1
CDR3aa: CAWSPAAEQFF
CDR3nt: TGTGCCTGGAGTCCAGCGGCCGAGCAGTTCTTC

d_gene: .
abundance: .
v_gene: TRBV6-5
j_gene: TRBJ1-3
CDR3aa: CASSKSGNTIYF
CDR3nt: TGTGCCAGCAGCAAGTCTGGAAACACCATATATTTT

d_gene: TRBD2
abundance: .
v_gene: TRBV29-1
j_gene: TRBJ2-7
CDR3aa: CSWGGLAGPLIYEQYF
CDR3nt: TGCAGTTGGGGAGGACTAGCGGGACCTCTGATCTACGAGCAGTACTTC

d_gene: .
abundance: .
v_gene: TRBV4-1
j_gene: TRBJ1-6
CDR3aa: CASSQVAGSSYNSPLHF
CDR3nt: TGCGCCAGCAGCCAGGTTGCAGGCAGCTCCTATAATTCACCCCTCCACTTT

d_gene: .
abundance: many
v_gene: TRBV27
j_gene: TRBJ1-5
CDR3aa: CASSSNQPQHF
CDR3nt: TGTGCCAGCAGTAGCAATCAGCCCCAGCATTTT

d_gene: .
abundance: .
v_gene: TRBV7-6
j_gene: TRBJ1-4
CDR3aa: CASSLARIQRTNEKLFF
CDR3nt: TGTGCCAGCAGCTTAGCCCGCATCCAGCGAACTAATGAAAAACTGTTTTTT

d_gene: .
abundance: .
v_gene: TRBV28
j_gene: TRBJ1-3
CDR3aa: CASSSPGGLGDTIYF
CDR3nt: TGTGCCAGCAGTTCCCCCGGCGGGCTTGGGGACACCATATATTTT

d_gene: TRBD2
abundance: .
v_gene: TRBV7-7
j_gene: TRBJ2-5
CDR3aa: CASSLAGRGETQYF
CDR3nt: TGTGCCAGCAGCTTAGCGGGGAGGGGCGAGACCCAGTACTTC

d_gene: .
abundance: .
v_gene: TRBV5-6
j_gene: TRBJ2-7
CDR3aa: CASSFGALEQYF
CDR3nt: TGTGCCAGCAGCTTCGGGGCACTCGAGCAGTACTTC

d_gene: .
abundance: .
v_gene: TRBV6-5
j_gene: TRBJ1-3
CDR3aa: CASSEPPAAGNTIYF
CDR3nt: TGTGCCAGCAGCGAACCCCCCGCGGCTGGAAACACCATATATTTT

d_gene: TRBD2
abundance: .
v_gene: TRBV19
j_gene: TRBJ2-7
CDR3aa: CATGLADSYEQYF
CDR3nt: TGTGCCACCGGACTAGCGGATTCCTACGAGCAGTACTTC

d_gene: .
abundance: .
v_gene: TRBV5-1
j_gene: TRBJ2-2
CDR3aa: CASSPITGRWNTGELFF
CDR3nt: TGCGCCAGCAGCCCCATCACTGGGCGGTGGAACACCGGGGAGCTGTTTTTT

d_gene: .
abundance: .
v_gene: TRBV4-3
j_gene: TRBJ1-4
CDR3aa: CASSQGAGEATNEKLFF
CDR3nt: TGCGCCAGCAGCCAAGGGGCCGGCGAGGCAACTAATGAAAAACTGTTTTTT

d_gene: TRBD1
abundance: .
v_gene: TRBV27
j_gene: TRBJ2-7
CDR3aa: CASSLHWDRGYEQYF
CDR3nt: TGTGCCAGCAGCCTTCACTGGGACAGAGGCTACGAGCAGTACTTC

d_gene: .
abundance: .
v_gene: TRBV11-2
j_gene: TRBJ2-7
CDR3aa: CASTLVGTFSYEQYF
CDR3nt: TGTGCCAGCACCCTAGTGGGAACCTTCTCCTACGAGCAGTACTTC

d_gene: .
abundance: .
v_gene: TRBV7-9
j_gene: TRBJ2-7
CDR3aa: CASSPRDRLSYEQYF
CDR3nt: TGTGCCAGCAGCCCGCGGGACAGACTTTCCTACGAGCAGTACTTC

d_gene: .
abundance: .
v_gene: TRBV28
j_gene: TRBJ2-7
CDR3aa: CASSRQPRTYEQYF
CDR3nt: TGTGCCAGCAGTAGACAGCCTCGAACCTACGAGCAGTACTTC

d_gene: TRBD2
abundance: few
v_gene: TRBV19
j_gene: TRBJ2-7
CDR3aa: CASSIAGGQGEQYF
CDR3nt: TGTGCCAGTAGTATCGCGGGAGGGCAGGGCGAGCAGTACTTC

d_gene: .
abundance: .
v_gene: TRBV18
j_gene: TRBJ2-7
CDR3aa: CASSPPLGVEQYF
CDR3nt: TGTGCCAGCTCACCACCGTTGGGGGTCGAGCAGTACTTC

d_gene: .
abundance: .
v_gene: TRBV7-8
j_gene: TRBJ1-5
CDR3aa: CASSSQGIGQPQHF
CDR3nt: TGTGCCAGCAGCTCACAGGGAATAGGGCAGCCCCAGCATTTT

d_gene: .
abundance: .
v_gene: TRBV9
j_gene: TRBJ1-2
CDR3aa: CASSVGDSYGYTF
CDR3nt: TGTGCCAGCAGCGTAGGTGACAGCTATGGCTACACCTTC

d_gene: .
abundance: few
v_gene: TRBV7-2
j_gene: TRBJ1-1
CDR3aa: CASSLKWGAFF
CDR3nt: TGTGCCAGCAGCCTTAAATGGGGAGCTTTCTTT

d_gene: .
abundance: .
v_gene: TRBV5-6
j_gene: TRBJ2-7
CDR3aa: CASSLVAGSDEQYF
CDR3nt: TGTGCCAGCAGCTTGGTAGCAGGGTCAGACGAGCAGTACTTC

d_gene: .
abundance: .
v_gene: TRBV6-5
j_gene: TRBJ1-4
CDR3aa: CASSLVGLNEKLFF
CDR3nt: TGTGCCAGCAGTCTTGTGGGCCTTAATGAAAAACTGTTTTTT

d_gene: .
abundance: .
v_gene: TRBV11-2
j_gene: TRBJ2-3
CDR3aa: CASSLDPPTGASDTQYF
CDR3nt: TGTGCCAGCAGCTTAGATCCGCCCACGGGAGCGTCAGATACGCAGTATTTT

d_gene: TRBD1
abundance: .
v_gene: TRBV5-1
j_gene: TRBJ2-1
CDR3aa: CASSLGGTGGLNEQFF
CDR3nt: TGCGCCAGCAGCTTGGGAGGGACAGGGGGTCTCAATGAGCAGTTCTTC

d_gene: .
abundance: .
v_gene: TRBV6-1
j_gene: TRBJ1-4
CDR3aa: CASSGMGGWEKLFF
CDR3nt: TGTGCCAGCAGTGGGATGGGTGGCTGGGAAAAACTGTTTTTT

d_gene: TRBD2
abundance: .
v_gene: TRBV7-8
j_gene: TRBJ2-3
CDR3aa: CASSLRLAGGTDTQYF
CDR3nt: TGTGCCAGCAGCTTAAGGCTAGCGGGAGGCACAGATACGCAGTATTTT